This T cell receptor beta chain was captured in a study of PD-1 blockade in classical Hodgkin lymphoma. The CDR3 runs to 15 residues. Germline-derived CDR1 and CDR2 are LNHNV and YYDKDF (reference sequence). Trimming removed 0 bases at V and 5 bases at J, with 13 bases between. Time point reported: newly diagnosed, previously untreated cHL patient sample. Using magnetic negative selection, the CD4+ T cells were separated out of thawed PBMCs. The repertoire was sequenced with immunoSEQ multiplex PCR; TCRdb's copy has only in-frame clones and lacks some. The data contain 20,000 to 30,000 clones, 91% of them singletons.

This TCR derives from a human donor with classical Hodgkin lymphoma. The chain is built from TRBV15 and TRBJ1-2; D uncertain. What was sequenced was CD4+ T cells from blood. CDR3 amino acids: CATSRDSSSRYGYTF. CDR3 coding DNA: TGTGCCACCAGCAGAGATAGCTCGAGTCGGTATGGCTACACCTTC.